These T cell receptor beta chains were read from a single sample in a study of T cells in Graves' hyperthyroidism and ophthalmopathy. A single record per CDR3 protein comes from TCRdb applying MiXCR to the multiplex PCR reads. The table records 300,000 to 400,000 distinct CDR3 sequences, over 11% of them present only once. The sequencing input was blood. The receptors come from a woman in her fifties or sixties with Graves' hyperthyroidism. The CDR3 runs from the conserved cysteine through the conserved F or W. A D gene is named only where the DNA matches it firmly. A row's size may be missing; if present it is once, few, many or a size class.

d_gene,j_gene,abundance,v_gene,CDR3aa,CDR3nt
-,TRBJ2-5,-,TRBV24-1,CATSDRTERETQYF,TGCGCCACCAGTGACCGGACAGAACGAGAGACCCAGTACTTC
-,TRBJ2-7,-,TRBV5-1,CASRPALAAPEQYF,TGCGCCAGCAGGCCGGCCCTGGCGGCCCCCGAGCAGTACTTC
TRBD1,TRBJ2-5,once,TRBV15,CATSRDRGHEETQYF,TGTGCCACCAGCAGGGACAGGGGGCACGAGGAGACCCAGTACTTC
-,TRBJ1-2,-,TRBV24-1,CATSDGGDGGYTF,TGTGCCACCAGTGATGGGGGGGACGGCGGCTACACCTTC
-,TRBJ2-7,many,TRBV11-2,CASSLVRSYEQYF,TGTGCCAGCAGCTTAGTACGCTCCTACGAGCAGTACTTC
-,TRBJ1-2,-,TRBV5-1,CASSLGARDYGYTF,TGTGCCAGCAGCTTGGGGGCAAGAGACTATGGCTACACCTTC
TRBD1,TRBJ2-7,many,TRBV7-2,CASSLGDRSSYEQYF,TGTGCCAGCAGCTTAGGGGACAGGTCTTCCTACGAGCAGTACTTC
-,TRBJ2-2,few,TRBV7-9,CASSPRGADTGELFF,TGTGCCAGCAGCCCCAGGGGGGCTGACACCGGGGAGCTGTTTTTT
-,TRBJ2-7,-,TRBV19,CASSYAGTSGEQYF,TGTGCCAGTAGTTACGCAGGGACGTCCGGCGAGCAGTACTTC
-,TRBJ1-6,few,TRBV12-3/TRBV12-4,CASSRRDGSPLHF,TGTGCCAGCAGTCGCAGGGACGGATCACCCCTCCACTTT
-,TRBJ2-7,once,TRBV5-1,CASSMEGGSYEQYF,TGCGCCAGCAGCATGGAGGGCGGATCCTACGAGCAGTACTTC
TRBD1,TRBJ2-5,-,TRBV6-2/TRBV6-3,CASRAGTGATQCF,TGTGCCAGCAGGGCCGGGACAGGGGCGACCCAGTGCTTC
-,TRBJ2-1,-,TRBV11-2,CASRSQEFPYEQFF,TGTGCCAGCAGATCCCAGGAGTTCCCCTACGAGCAGTTCTTC
-,TRBJ2-3,many,TRBV24-1,CATSDSTDTQYF,TGTGCCACCAGTGATTCCACAGATACGCAGTATTTT
TRBD2,TRBJ2-3,few,TRBV6-1,CVSHKHPGLAGWADTQYF,TGTGTCAGCCACAAACACCCGGGACTAGCGGGATGGGCAGATACGCAGTATTTT
-,TRBJ2-1,-,TRBV4-1,CASSQEDRPYNEQFF,TGCGCCAGCAGCCAAGAAGACAGGCCCTACAATGAGCAGTTCTTC
-,TRBJ1-4,-,TRBV6-1,CASKRARQATNEKLFF,TGTGCCAGCAAACGGGCACGGCAGGCAACTAATGAAAAACTGTTTTTT
-,TRBJ2-3,many,TRBV20-1,CSARDTAVGTDTQYF,TGCAGTGCTAGAGATACGGCGGTCGGTACAGATACGCAGTATTTT
-,TRBJ2-5,many,TRBV7-2,CASSLRRYQETQYF,TGTGCCAGCAGCTTACGTCGGTACCAAGAGACCCAGTACTTC
TRBD2,TRBJ2-7,many,TRBV6-2/TRBV6-3,CASSGLAGTYEQYF,TGTGCCAGCTCTGGACTAGCGGGGACCTACGAGCAGTACTTC
-,TRBJ1-4,many,TRBV12-3/TRBV12-4,CASSAGRRTEKLFF,TGTGCCAGCAGTGCGGGACGGCGGACTGAAAAACTGTTTTTT
TRBD1,TRBJ1-5,-,TRBV19,CASSTGQGFSQPQHF,TGTGCCAGTAGTACGGGACAGGGGTTTAGTCAGCCCCAGCATTTT
-,TRBJ2-7,many,TRBV3-1,CASSLRDVSSYEQYF,TGTGCCAGCAGCCTCAGGGACGTTAGCTCCTACGAGCAGTACTTC
-,TRBJ2-5,many,TRBV6-5,CASSYSGYGGETQYF,TGTGCCAGCAGTTACTCTGGGTACGGTGGAGAGACCCAGTACTTC
-,TRBJ2-7,few,TRBV24-1,CATSDAGFSSEQYF,TGTGCCACCAGTGATGCAGGTTTCTCTAGCGAGCAGTACTTC
-,TRBJ2-2,many,TRBV2,CASSDHEAGGELFF,TGTGCCAGCAGTGATCACGAAGCGGGCGGGGAGCTGTTTTTT
TRBD2,TRBJ2-7,many,TRBV9,CASSPGLESGEQYF,TGTGCCAGCAGCCCAGGACTAGAAAGTGGCGAGCAGTACTTC
TRBD2,TRBJ2-7,-,TRBV6-2/TRBV6-3,CASSYSNRAGGPFGEQYF,TGTGCCAGCAGTTACTCTAACCGAGCGGGAGGCCCCTTTGGGGAGCAGTACTTC
-,TRBJ2-3,few,TRBV5-6,CASSLAGYTDTQYF,TGTGCCAGCAGCTTGGCAGGATACACAGATACGCAGTATTTT
-,TRBJ1-6,-,TRBV20-1,CSARDRYGYNSPLHF,TGCAGTGCTAGAGATCGTTACGGCTATAATTCACCCCTCCACTTT
-,TRBJ1-6,many,TRBV7-9,CASGKDSNSPLHF,TGTGCCAGCGGGAAGGACAGCAATTCACCCCTCCACTTT
-,TRBJ2-1,-,TRBV28,CASSLSRDEQFF,TGTGCCAGCAGTTTAAGCCGCGATGAGCAGTTCTTC
-,TRBJ1-3,-,TRBV6-1,CASRLTPSGNTIYF,TGTGCCAGCAGGCTGACACCCTCTGGAAACACCATATATTTT